The T cell receptor beta chain under discussion was sequenced for a study of metastatic and nonmetastatic thyroid tumors. On the study more broadly: Repertoire data that came from the blood and tumor or nodule tissue of malignant and benign thyroid patients were compared. Whole-study results and caveats: Compared with benign nodules, malignant thyroid tumors were reported to have significantly higher TCR beta diversity in both blood and tumor.

Among the patients, none had received any treatment before thyroid surgery. Points on this clone: Its antigen remains unknown.

As processed by the authors: Clinicopathological groups of papillary thyroid cancer showed CDR3 differences that were used to build a distant-metastasis classifier. TCRdb re-clonotyped the PCR reads through MiXCR. The V and J calls were not made by the authors but by TCRdb's processing. The data show some 42,000 clones, with roughly 28% seen just once and under 13% held by the top ten. The CDR3 covers 12 residues. V lost 8 bases to trimming and J lost 3 bases, with 10 bases between them. The germline CDR1 and CDR2 sequences are MNHEY and SMNVEV (reference sequence). This receptor was taken from a male donor with papillary thyroid cancer or a benign thyroid nodule (not recorded which). Some clones in this sample may be carry-over from other donors' samples. V gene TRBV27 combines with J gene TRBJ2-5; D ambiguous. The sequenced material came from blood. Written as DNA, the CDR3 is TGTGCCAGCGGGCTAGAGAAAGAGACCCAGTACTTC. Protein: CASGLEKETQYF.